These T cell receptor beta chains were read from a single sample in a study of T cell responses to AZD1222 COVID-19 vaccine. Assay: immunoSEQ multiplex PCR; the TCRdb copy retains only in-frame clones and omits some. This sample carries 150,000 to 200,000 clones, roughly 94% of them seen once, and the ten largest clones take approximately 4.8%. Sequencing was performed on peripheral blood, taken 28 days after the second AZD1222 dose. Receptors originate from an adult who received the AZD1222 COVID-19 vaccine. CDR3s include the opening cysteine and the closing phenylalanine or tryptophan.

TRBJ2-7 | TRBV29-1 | CSARDTVYEQYF
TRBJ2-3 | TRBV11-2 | CASSFSGVYTDTQYF
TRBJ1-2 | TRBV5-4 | CASSLGGYTF
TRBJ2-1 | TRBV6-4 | CASSEVGLAGGSPGNEQFF
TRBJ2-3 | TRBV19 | CASSGGEVDTQYF
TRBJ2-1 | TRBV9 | CASSVGLADLEQFF
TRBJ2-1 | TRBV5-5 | CASSRQGTSGRARYNEQFF
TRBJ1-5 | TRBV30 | CAWSTGGQPQHF
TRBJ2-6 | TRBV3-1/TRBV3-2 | CASSQGSGANVLTF
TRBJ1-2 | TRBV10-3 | CAISPQGSDYGYTF
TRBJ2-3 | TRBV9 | CASSVGLASTDTQYF
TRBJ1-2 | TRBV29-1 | CSVEQSNYGYTF
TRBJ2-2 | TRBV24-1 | CATSDLVEGSGELFF
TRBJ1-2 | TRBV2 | CASSHRASYGYTF
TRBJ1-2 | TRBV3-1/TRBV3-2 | CASSHKSWTGGANYGYTF
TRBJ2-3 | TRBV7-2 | CASTSPGSDTQYF
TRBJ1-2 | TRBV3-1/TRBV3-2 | CASSQDVAQGYTF
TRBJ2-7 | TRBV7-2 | CASSLGTGAYEQYF